One and the same sample provided the 28 T cell receptor beta chains below, sequenced in a study of post-analysis software for immune sequencing data. The study's findings and limits: Compared with controls, patients had more of about 5 TRBV segments, including TRBV5-6, TRBV5-1 and TRBV20-1.

Their specific antigens are unknown. Prepared libraries of TCR beta cDNA carried unique molecular identifiers. MiXCR, run by TCRdb on the PCR reads, gives a single entry per CDR3 protein. The sample records 380,000 or so distinct CDR3 sequences, roughly 30% being singletons. The material sequenced was blood. The receptors were sampled from a girl between 10 and 17 years old with multiple sclerosis.

J is TRBJ2-6 and V is TRBV20-1; 9 bases fit TRBD1. V lost 5 bases, J lost 0 bases, and 5 bases stayed unmatched. This CDR3 has 16 amino acids. Germline CDR1 and CDR2: DFQATT and SNEGSKA (reference sequence). CDR3: CSAVQGALSGANVLTF. CDR3 in DNA: TGCAGTGCTGTACAGGGGGCCCTCTCTGGGGCCAACGTCCTGACTTTC.

This clonotype was seen a handful of times. The chain is built from TRBV6-5 and TRBJ2-1, with D hard to call. The CDR3 runs 14 residues. V was shortened by 6 bases and J by 6 bases, with 15 bases between the two germline ends. Germline-derived CDR1 and CDR2 are MNHEY and SVGAGI. The CDR3 region is CASSPGRWGNEQFF. CDR3 in DNA: TGTGCCAGCAGCCCCGGAAGGTGGGGCAATGAGCAGTTCTTC.

This clonotype was detected a few times. This chain links TRBV12-3 or TRBV12-4 with TRBJ2-7, with D perhaps TRBD2 (5 bases). V was pared by 4 bases and J by 5 bases, with 18 bases between. This CDR3 contains 15 residues. This chain's CDR3 is CASSSVGVGYHEQYF. The CDR3 region has the DNA TGTGCCAGCAGTTCCGTCGGGGTGGGATACCACGAGCAGTACTTC.

This clonotype turned up a few times. This rearrangement joins TRBV5-1 to TRBJ1-4; D is uncertain. CDR3 length: 12 residues. CDR1 and CDR2 (germline): SGHRS, YFSETQ. With 4 bases removed from V and 6 bases from J, the gap between germline ends came to 7 bases. The CDR3 reads CASSPPDEKLFF. The CDR3 DNA is TGCGCCAGCAGCCCGCCAGATGAAAAACTGTTTTTT.

This clonotype was counted a few times. CDR3 sequence reads: CASSLEGMGQDPHIQYF. The DNA of the CDR3 is TGTGCCAGCAGCTTAGAGGGGATGGGACAGGACCCACACATTCAGTACTTC. The V call is TRBV7-9, the J call TRBJ2-4, with TRBD1 matching over 8 bases. The CDR3 loop spans 17 amino acids. The junction had 13 bases not matched to a gene; V was cut back by 1 base and J by 8 bases. Germline CDR1 reads SEHNR; CDR2 reads FQNEAQ (reference sequence). Full variable domain (rest looked up from reference TRBV7-9 and TRBJ2-4): DTGVSQNPRHKITKRGQNVTFRCDPISEHNRLYWYRQTLGQGPEFLTYFQNEAQLEKSRLLSDRFSAERPKGSFSTLEIQRTEQGDSAMYLCASSLEGMGQDPHIQYFGAGTRLSVL.

This clonotype was seen a handful of times. The chain couples TRBV7-9 to TRBJ2-3, with no clear D. The CDR3 contains 14 residues. Trimming stripped 1 base from V and 4 bases from J, with 9 bases between. Germline CDR1 SEHNR, CDR2 FQNEAQ (reference sequence). Here the CDR3 reads CASSLVVDPDTQYF. The CDR3 region has the DNA TGTGCCAGCAGCTTAGTAGTAGACCCAGATACGCAGTATTTT.

This chain links TRBV7-3 with TRBJ1-1; unclear D gene. There are 13 residues in the CDR3. V lost 5 bases, J lost 0 bases, and 7 bases lay in between. Germline V gene data show CDR1 as SGHTA and CDR2 as FQGTGA. The CDR3 is CASSRTMNTEAFF. The CDR3 DNA reads TGTGCCAGCAGCCGGACGATGAACACTGAAGCTTTCTTT.

This chain links TRBV9 with TRBJ2-5; TRBD2 agrees at 11 bases. The CDR3 consists of 16 residues. V gave up 0 bases and J gave up 2 bases; unmatched junction bases: 3. CDR1 and CDR2 (germline): SGDLS, YYNGEE. In nucleotides, the CDR3 is TGTGCCAGCAGCGTAGGAGTAGCGGGGGGGCAAGAGACCCAGTACTTC. As protein: CASSVGVAGGQETQYF.

The V call is TRBV10-3, the J call TRBJ1-5, with 7 bases identical to TRBD1. Germline V gene sequence: CDR1 ENHRY, CDR2 SYGVKD. V lost 11 bases, J lost 0 bases, and 10 bases stayed unmatched. CDR3 size: 15 residues. CDR3 region: CAARGTDNSNQPQHF. The DNA for the CDR3 is TGTGCCGCCAGGGGGACAGACAATAGCAATCAGCCCCAGCATTTT.

The chain has TRBV7-2 and TRBJ1-2, with unresolved D. V gave up 4 bases and J gave up 4 bases, with 10 bases separating them. The germline V gene encodes CDR1 SGHTA and CDR2 FQGNSA. The CDR3 totals 13 residues. The CDR3 reads CASSSDPGYGYTF. The CDR3 DNA sequence: TGTGCCAGCAGCTCCGACCCCGGCTATGGCTACACCTTC.

V and J are TRBV29-1 and TRBJ2-6; the D is unclear. The CDR3 covers 14 residues. Deletions cut 5 bases from V and 1 base from J, with 9 bases between. Germline lookup yields CDR1 SQVTM and CDR2 ANQGSEA. CDR3 DNA: TGCAGCGTTCCGGCTATTTCTGGGGCCAACGTCCTGACTTTC. Translation: CSVPAISGANVLTF.

CDR3 in amino acids: CASSRRLAGNEQFF. CDR3 coding DNA: TGTGCCAGCAGCAGAAGACTAGCGGGGAATGAGCAGTTCTTC. V is TRBV7-8 and J is TRBJ2-1; 11 bases align to TRBD2. Germline-derived CDR1 and CDR2 are SGHVS and FQNEAQ. V shed 5 bases and J 7 bases; nucleotides not matched to a gene: 4. The CDR3 contains 14 residues.

The chain combines TRBV4-1 with TRBJ2-1; the D call may be TRBD1 or TRBD2 (6 bases each). V was clipped by 4 bases and J by 5 bases, with 12 bases between them. CDR1 MGHRA and CDR2 YSYEKL come from the germline V gene. CDR3 length: 14 amino acids. Here the CDR3 reads CASSPGALHNEQFF. The CDR3 DNA is TGCGCCAGCAGCCCGGGGGCCCTCCACAATGAGCAGTTCTTC.

The J gene is TRBJ1-1, the V gene TRBV19; D is undetermined. Trimming took 3 bases from V and 1 from J, leaving 6 bases between them. Germline V lookup: CDR1 LNHDA, CDR2 SQIVND (reference sequence). The CDR3 runs 13 residues. CDR3: CASSMVQNTEAFF. In DNA, the CDR3 is TGTGCCAGTAGTATGGTTCAGAACACTGAAGCTTTCTTT.

This clonotype turned up a few times. This chain links TRBV29-1 with TRBJ2-1, with TRBD2 identical over 7 bases. After removal of 7 bases from V and 7 bases from J, the junction contained 10 bases not matched to a gene. Germline CDR1 reads SQVTM; CDR2 reads ANQGSEA. The CDR3 is 13 residues long. The CDR3 protein is CSALAVGWNEQFF. In nucleotides, the CDR3 is TGCAGCGCCCTAGCGGTGGGTTGGAATGAGCAGTTCTTC.

This clonotype appeared many times. This rearrangement joins TRBV20-1 to TRBJ2-7, with TRBD2 matching 8 bases. The germline gives CDR1 DFQATT, CDR2 SNEGSKA (reference sequence). The ends lost 0 bases at V and 3 bases at J; junction bases unmatched: 13. The CDR3 spans 17 residues. The CDR3: CSARDPTARGGFYEQYF. For the CDR3, the DNA is TGCAGTGCTAGAGACCCCACGGCCCGGGGGGGCTTCTACGAGCAGTACTTC.

This chain connects TRBV6-6 to TRBJ1-2, with D uncertain. Trimming took off 5 bases at V and 3 bases at J, with 16 bases between the two ends. Germline CDR1 reads MNHNY; CDR2 reads SVGAGI (reference sequence). This CDR3 comprises 15 residues. The CDR3: CASSPPLANDYGYTF. Here the CDR3 DNA reads TGTGCCAGCAGTCCGCCCCTCGCCAACGACTATGGCTACACCTTC.

This chain connects TRBV7-9 to TRBJ2-7; maybe TRBD2 (7 bases). The germline CDR1 and CDR2 sequences are SEHNR and FQNEAQ (reference sequence). Between the trimmed V and J ends, which lost 4 bases and 2 bases, there was a span of 15 bases. CDR3 length: 15 amino acids. CDR3 residues: CASSSPVGGPYEQYF. The CDR3 DNA sequence: TGTGCCAGCAGCTCCCCGGTGGGGGGGCCCTACGAGCAGTACTTC. The variable domain in full, with the rest retrieved from reference TRBV7-9 and TRBJ2-7, is DTGVSQNPRHKITKRGQNVTFRCDPISEHNRLYWYRQTLGQGPEFLTYFQNEAQLEKSRLLSDRFSAERPKGSFSTLEIQRTEQGDSAMYLCASSSPVGGPYEQYFGPGTRLTVT.

The chain has TRBV7-3 and TRBJ2-3, with a possible D match to TRBD1 (6 bases). The CDR3 covers 13 residues. Deletions cut 5 bases from V and 1 base from J, with 7 bases between. Germline V gene data show CDR1 as SGHTA and CDR2 as FQGTGA. The CDR3 sequence is CASSRQGTDTQYF. The CDR3 bases are TGTGCCAGCAGCAGACAGGGCACAGATACGCAGTATTTT.

This clonotype has a handful of counts. V gene TRBV6-2 or TRBV6-3 combines with J gene TRBJ1-5; 7 positions agree with TRBD1. The V gene end was trimmed by 0 bases and the J gene end by 14 bases; junction bases not matched to a gene: 4. The CDR3 is made up of 12 amino acids. Looked up from germline, CDR1 is MNHEY and CDR2 is SVGEGT. CDR3 protein: CASSYSNQGEHF. The CDR3, as DNA: TGTGCCAGCAGTTACTCGAATCAGGGGGAGCATTTT.

This clonotype has just a few counts. This chain links TRBV7-2 with TRBJ2-3; D may be TRBD1 (5 bases). From germline, CDR1 is SGHTA and CDR2 FQGNSA. The length of the CDR3 is 16 residues. The V gene lost 3 bases and the J gene lost 2 bases, with 15 bases spanning the gap. CDR3 in DNA: TGTGCCAGCAGCTTTCCCAGGGAAATTATCACAGATACGCAGTATTTT. Translated: CASSFPREIITDTQYF.

This chain uses TRBV14 with TRBJ2-5, with D tentatively TRBD2 (5 bases). Trimming took off 2 bases at V and 4 bases at J, with 8 bases between the two ends. The CDR3 consists of 13 residues. CDR1 and CDR2 from the germline V gene are SGHDN and FVKESK. CDR3 amino acids: CASSQLLAETQYF. DNA of the CDR3: TGTGCCAGCAGCCAACTCCTAGCAGAGACCCAGTACTTC.

J is TRBJ2-3 and V is TRBV6-4; 9 positions agree with TRBD2. In germline, CDR1 is MRHNA, CDR2 SNTAGT. The CDR3 loop spans 18 amino acids. The V and J ends lost 5 bases and 5 bases, in that order; junction bases with no gene match: 17. The CDR3 DNA sequence: TGTGCCAGCAGTTATCCACCCGAGGCGGGGGGGCCGAGAGATACGCAGTATTTT. Translating gives CASSYPPEAGGPRDTQYF.

This chain uses TRBV3-1 with TRBJ1-4; D possibly corresponds to TRBD1 (6 bases). The ends were cut back, 4 bases at V and 5 bases at J, with 14 bases in the middle. The germline gives CDR1 LGHDT, CDR2 YNNKEL (reference sequence). This CDR3 is 15 amino acids long. The CDR3: CASSPRTGRNEKLFF. The CDR3 nucleotides read TGTGCCAGCAGCCCGCGTACAGGGCGAAATGAAAAACTGTTTTTT.

The chain carries TRBV20-1 and TRBJ2-1; 8 nucleotides line up with TRBD2. The junction had 14 bases not matched to a gene; V was cut back by 2 bases and J by 5 bases. Germline V gene sequence: CDR1 DFQATT, CDR2 SNEGSKA (reference sequence). The CDR3 is 17 amino acids. CDR3 nucleotides: TGCAGTGCTAGAAGGCGGCGGGCGGGGGGACCTGACAATGAGCAGTTCTTC. Its protein product is CSARRRRAGGPDNEQFF.

This sequence joins TRBV29-1 and TRBJ1-3; no definite D call. This CDR3 comprises 14 residues. Germline V gene data show CDR1 as SQVTM and CDR2 as ANQGSEA. V was pared by 6 bases and J by 0 bases, with 12 bases between. The chain's CDR3 is CSVMLTLSGNTIYF. CDR3 DNA sequence: TGCAGCGTCATGTTGACACTCTCTGGAAACACCATATATTTT. The whole variable domain, filled in from reference TRBV29-1 and TRBJ1-3, reads SAVISQKPSRDICQRGTSLTIQCQVDSQVTMMFWYRQQPGQSLTLIATANQGSEATYESGFVIDKFPISRPNLTFSTLTVSNMSPEDSSIYLCSVMLTLSGNTIYFGEGSWLTVV.

The chain has TRBV12-3 or TRBV12-4 and TRBJ2-7, with D maybe TRBD2 (6 bases). V was trimmed by 6 bases and J by 2 bases, leaving 11 bases between them. There are 13 residues in the CDR3. The CDR3 coding sequence is TGTGCCAGCAGCCAGGGACTGCCCTACGAGCAGTACTTC. Translating gives CASSQGLPYEQYF.

This clonotype has just a few counts. The chain links TRBV2 to TRBJ1-5; D perhaps matches TRBD1 (6 bases). In germline, CDR1 is SNHLY, CDR2 FYNNEI. The V end lost 3 bases, the J end lost 7 bases, and 10 bases lay between the germline ends. CDR3 length: 13 amino acids. The CDR3 sequence: CASSDRGGQPQHF. In DNA, the CDR3 is TGTGCCAGCAGTGACAGGGGAGGACAGCCCCAGCATTTT. The variable domain in full, completed from reference TRBV2 and TRBJ1-5, reads EPEVTQTPSHQVTQMGQEVILRCVPISNHLYFYWYRQILGQKVEFLVSFYNNEISEKSEIFDDQFSVERPDGSNFTLKIRSTKLEDSAMYFCASSDRGGQPQHFGDGTRLSIL.